This T cell receptor (beta chain) was recorded in a study of type 1 and type 2 diabetes patients. Across the whole study: Participants included type 1 and type 2 diabetes patients plus nondiabetic controls. Findings and caveats of the study: Age and gender were not matched between study groups, possibly biasing interpretation.

As for this clonotype: The antigen is unknown.

No donor had another autoimmune disease or recent infection within four weeks. Genomic DNA was the PCR template. The TCR beta CDR3 region was amplified using 30 forward and 13 reverse primers. Via MiXCR, TCRdb re-called the multiplex PCR reads, giving one row per CDR3 protein. This sample has some 250,000 distinct CDR3 sequences, with around 47% found just once. The CDR3 is made up of 15 amino acids. Germline-derived CDR1 and CDR2 are SNHLY and FYNNEI. V was clipped by 9 bases and J by 0 bases, with 12 bases between them. Sequenced input: peripheral blood mononuclear cells (PBMCs). The receptor comes from a man between 18 and 29 years old with type 2 diabetes. This sequence joins TRBV2 and TRBJ2-6; the D gene could be TRBD1 or TRBD2 (5 bases each). CDR3 DNA sequence: TGTGCCAGAACACGGGACCTCTCTGGGGCCAACGTCCTGACTTTC. Residues: CARTRDLSGANVLTF.